This TCR beta chain is drawn from a study of T cell responses to AZD1222 COVID-19 vaccine. Study as a whole: Second-dose timings of about 4 or about 12 weeks were pooled. Whole-study findings and limits: Distributed over spike, vaccine-associated CD4 TCRs predominated at 160-218 and 743-854. White British ancestry dominated among donors, who included more females, and clonal diversity was possibly underestimated. The study identified only a handful of AZD1222 recipients as seropositive at baseline.

This CDR3 spans 10 amino acids. V lost 11 bases and J lost 10, with 11 bases in between. Per germline, CDR1 MRHNA and CDR2 SNTAGT. The protocol was immunoSEQ multiplex PCR, while the TCRdb copy is restricted to in-frame clones and leaves out a portion. Among about 150,000 clones, around 85% were seen once, and the ten largest hold roughly 8%. For this clone: Its antigen is as yet unknown.

The sequence came from an adult in good health. The rearrangement joins TRBV6-4 to TRBJ1-4, with D hard to call. The sequenced sample was peripheral blood, obtained on day 0 of AZD1222 vaccination. CDR3 residues: CAWTPGKLFF. CDR3 nucleotides: TGTGCCTGGACCCCAGGAAAACTGTTTTTT.